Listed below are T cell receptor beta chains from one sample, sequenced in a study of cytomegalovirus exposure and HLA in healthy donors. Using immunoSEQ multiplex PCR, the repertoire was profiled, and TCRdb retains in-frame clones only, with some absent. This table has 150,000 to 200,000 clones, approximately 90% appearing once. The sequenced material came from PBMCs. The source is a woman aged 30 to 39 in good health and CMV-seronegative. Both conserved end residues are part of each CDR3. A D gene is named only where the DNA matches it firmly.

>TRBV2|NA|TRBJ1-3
TGTGCCAGCAGTGATGGGCCCGGAAACACCATATATTTT
CASSDGPGNTIYF
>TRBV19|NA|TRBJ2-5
TGTGCCAGTAGTCAGTCTTTACAAGAGACCCAGTACTTC
CASSQSLQETQYF
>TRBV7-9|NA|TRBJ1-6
TGTGCCAGCAGCTTAGGCAGGGGTTATAATTCACCCCTCCACTTT
CASSLGRGYNSPLHF
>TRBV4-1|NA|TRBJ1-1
TGCGCCAGCAGCCAAGTGCGTGGCAGGGTGAACACTGAAGCTTTCTTT
CASSQVRGRVNTEAFF
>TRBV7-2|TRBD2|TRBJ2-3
TGTGCCAGCAGCGAGGGACTAGCGGGAACAGATACGCAGTATTTT
CASSEGLAGTDTQYF
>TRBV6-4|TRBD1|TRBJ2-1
TGTGCCAGCAGTAAGACAGGGGATTACTCCTACAATGAGCAGTTCTTC
CASSKTGDYSYNEQFF
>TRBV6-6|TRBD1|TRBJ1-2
TGTGCCAGCAGTTACTTAGGGACAGTCTATGGCTACACCTTC
CASSYLGTVYGYTF
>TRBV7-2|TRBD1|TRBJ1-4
TGTGCCAGCAGCCGACAGGGAAAGGTTGAAAAACTGTTTTTT
CASSRQGKVEKLFF
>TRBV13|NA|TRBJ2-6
TGTGCCAGCCTACTCTTTAACTCTGGGGCCAACGTCCTGACTTTC
CASLLFNSGANVLTF
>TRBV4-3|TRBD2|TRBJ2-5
TGCGCCAGCAGCCAGGGGCCCGGAGGCGGGGGGGCTGGGGAGACCCAGTACTTC
CASSQGPGGGGAGETQYF